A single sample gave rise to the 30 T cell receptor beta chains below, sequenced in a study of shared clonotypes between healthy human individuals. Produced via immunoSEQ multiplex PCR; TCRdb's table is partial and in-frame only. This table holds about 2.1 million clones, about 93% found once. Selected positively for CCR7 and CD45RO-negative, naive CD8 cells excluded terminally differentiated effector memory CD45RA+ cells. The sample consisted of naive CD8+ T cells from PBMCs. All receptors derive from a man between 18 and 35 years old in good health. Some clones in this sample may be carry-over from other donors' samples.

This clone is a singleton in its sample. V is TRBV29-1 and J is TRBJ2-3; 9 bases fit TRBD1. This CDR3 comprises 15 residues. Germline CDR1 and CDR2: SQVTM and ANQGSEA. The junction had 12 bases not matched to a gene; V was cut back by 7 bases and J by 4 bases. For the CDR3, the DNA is TGCAGCGCACCTCAAACAGGGGGCGCCGCAGATACGCAGTATTTT. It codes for CSAPQTGGAADTQYF.

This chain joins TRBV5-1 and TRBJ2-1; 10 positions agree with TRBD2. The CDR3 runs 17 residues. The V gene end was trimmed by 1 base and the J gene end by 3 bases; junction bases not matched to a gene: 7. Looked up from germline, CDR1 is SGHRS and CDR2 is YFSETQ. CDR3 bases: TGCGCCAGCAGCTTGAGGGCTAGCGGGAGATTCTACAATGAGCAGTTCTTC. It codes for CASSLRASGRFYNEQFF.

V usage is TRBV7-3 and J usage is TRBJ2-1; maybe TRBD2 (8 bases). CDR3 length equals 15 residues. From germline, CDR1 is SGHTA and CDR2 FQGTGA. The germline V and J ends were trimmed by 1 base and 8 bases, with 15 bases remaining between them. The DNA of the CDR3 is TGTGCCAGCAGCTTAAGGCCGGGAGGGGGCTATGAGCAGTTCTTC. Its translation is CASSLRPGGGYEQFF. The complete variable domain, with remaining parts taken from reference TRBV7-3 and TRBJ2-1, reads GAGVSQTPSNKVTEKGKYVELRCDPISGHTALYWYRQSLGQGPEFLIYFQGTGAADDSGLPNDRFFAVRPEGSVSTLKIQRTERGDSAVYLCASSLRPGGGYEQFFGPGTRLTVL.

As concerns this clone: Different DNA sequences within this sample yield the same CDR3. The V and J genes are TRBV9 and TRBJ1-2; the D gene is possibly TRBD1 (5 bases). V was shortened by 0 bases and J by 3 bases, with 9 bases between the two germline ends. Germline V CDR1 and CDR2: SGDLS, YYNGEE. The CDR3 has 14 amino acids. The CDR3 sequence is CASSVVGGDYGYTF. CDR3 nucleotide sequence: TGTGCCAGCAGCGTAGTTGGGGGGGACTATGGCTACACCTTC.

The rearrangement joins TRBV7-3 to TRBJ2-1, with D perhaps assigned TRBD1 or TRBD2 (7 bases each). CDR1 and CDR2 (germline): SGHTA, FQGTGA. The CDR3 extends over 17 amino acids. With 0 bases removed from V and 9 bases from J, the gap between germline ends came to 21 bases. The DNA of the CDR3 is TGTGCCAGCAGCTTAACGGGACAGTTAAAGTCGGGGGGTGAGCAGTTCTTC. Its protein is CASSLTGQLKSGGEQFF.

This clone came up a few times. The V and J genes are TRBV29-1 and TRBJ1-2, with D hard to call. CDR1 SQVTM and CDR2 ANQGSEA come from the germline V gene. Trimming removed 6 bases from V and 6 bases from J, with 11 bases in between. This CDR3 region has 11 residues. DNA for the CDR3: TGCAGCGTAATGGACCTGGATGGCTACACCTTC. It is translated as CSVMDLDGYTF.

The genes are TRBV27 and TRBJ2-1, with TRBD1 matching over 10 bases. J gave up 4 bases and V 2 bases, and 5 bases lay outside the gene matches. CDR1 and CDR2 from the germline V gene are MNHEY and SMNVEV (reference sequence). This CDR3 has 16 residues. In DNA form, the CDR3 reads TGTGCCAGCAGTTTACTTCAGGGACAGGGGTACAATGAGCAGTTCTTC. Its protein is CASSLLQGQGYNEQFF.

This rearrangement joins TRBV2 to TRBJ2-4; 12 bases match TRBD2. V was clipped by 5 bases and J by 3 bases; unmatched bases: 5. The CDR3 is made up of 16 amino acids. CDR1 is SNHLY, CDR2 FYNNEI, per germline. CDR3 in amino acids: CASSSLAGGVKNIQYF. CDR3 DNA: TGTGCCAGCAGTAGCCTAGCGGGAGGGGTCAAAAACATTCAGTACTTC. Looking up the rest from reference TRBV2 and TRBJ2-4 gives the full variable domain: EPEVTQTPSHQVTQMGQEVILRCVPISNHLYFYWYRQILGQKVEFLVSFYNNEISEKSEIFDDQFSVERPDGSNFTLKIRSTKLEDSAMYFCASSSLAGGVKNIQYFGAGTRLSVL.

CDR3 in amino acids: CASSTIRQTLQETQYF. The CDR3 DNA sequence: TGTGCCAGTAGTACAATCCGACAGACACTACAAGAGACCCAGTACTTC. The V gene is TRBV19, the J gene TRBJ2-5; D may be TRBD1 (5 bases). The CDR3 is made up of 16 amino acids. Trimming shortened V by 4 bases and J by 2 bases, and 17 bases separated the two germline ends. CDR1 is LNHDA, CDR2 SQIVND, per germline (reference sequence).

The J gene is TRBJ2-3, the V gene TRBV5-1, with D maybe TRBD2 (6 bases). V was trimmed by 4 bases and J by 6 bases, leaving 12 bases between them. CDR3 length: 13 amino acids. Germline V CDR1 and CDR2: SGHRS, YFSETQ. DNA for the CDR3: TGCGCCAGCAGCACTAGACTAGAGGATACGCAGTATTTT. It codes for CASSTRLEDTQYF.

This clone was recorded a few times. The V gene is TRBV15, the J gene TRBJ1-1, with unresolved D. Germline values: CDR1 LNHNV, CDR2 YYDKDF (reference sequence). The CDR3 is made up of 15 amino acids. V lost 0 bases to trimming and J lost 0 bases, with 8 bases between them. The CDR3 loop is CATSREPPLNTEAFF. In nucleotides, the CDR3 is TGTGCCACCAGCAGAGAGCCACCGCTGAACACTGAAGCTTTCTTT.

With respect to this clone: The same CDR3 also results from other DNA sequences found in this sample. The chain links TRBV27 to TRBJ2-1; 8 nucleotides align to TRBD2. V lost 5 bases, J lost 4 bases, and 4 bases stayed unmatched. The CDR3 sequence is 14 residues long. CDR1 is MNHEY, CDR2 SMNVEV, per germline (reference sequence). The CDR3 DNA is TGTGCCAGCAGTCTAAGCGGGAGTTACAATGAGCAGTTCTTC. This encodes CASSLSGSYNEQFF.

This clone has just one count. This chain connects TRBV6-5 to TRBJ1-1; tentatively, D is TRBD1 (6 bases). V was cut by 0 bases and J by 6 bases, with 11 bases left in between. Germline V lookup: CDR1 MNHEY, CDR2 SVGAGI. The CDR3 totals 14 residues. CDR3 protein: CASSYSQGGPEAFF. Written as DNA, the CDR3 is TGTGCCAGCAGTTACTCACAGGGAGGGCCTGAAGCTTTCTTT.

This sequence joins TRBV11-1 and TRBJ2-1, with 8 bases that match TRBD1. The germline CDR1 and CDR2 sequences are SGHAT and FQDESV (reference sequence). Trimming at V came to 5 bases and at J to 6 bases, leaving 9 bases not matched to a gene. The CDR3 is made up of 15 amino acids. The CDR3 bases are TGTGCCAGCAGCCGACACCAGACAGGGGTCAATGAGCAGTTCTTC. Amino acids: CASSRHQTGVNEQFF.

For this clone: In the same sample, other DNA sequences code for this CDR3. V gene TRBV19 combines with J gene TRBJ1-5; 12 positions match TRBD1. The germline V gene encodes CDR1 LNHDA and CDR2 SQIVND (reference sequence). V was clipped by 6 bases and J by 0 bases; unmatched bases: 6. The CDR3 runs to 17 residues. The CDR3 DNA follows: TGTGCCAGTAGCAGGGACAGGGGGCCTTATAGCAATCAGCCCCAGCATTTT. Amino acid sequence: CASSRDRGPYSNQPQHF.

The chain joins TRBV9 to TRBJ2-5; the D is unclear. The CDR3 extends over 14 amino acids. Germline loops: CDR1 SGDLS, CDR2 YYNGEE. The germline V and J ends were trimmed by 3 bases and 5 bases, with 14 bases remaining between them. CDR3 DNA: TGTGCCAGCAGCGGTAGGTTGGAATGGGAGACCCAGTACTTC. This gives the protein CASSGRLEWETQYF.

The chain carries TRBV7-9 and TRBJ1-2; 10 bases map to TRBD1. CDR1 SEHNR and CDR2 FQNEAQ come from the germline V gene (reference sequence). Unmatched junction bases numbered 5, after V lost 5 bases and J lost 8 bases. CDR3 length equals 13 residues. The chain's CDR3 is CASSADRGQGYTF. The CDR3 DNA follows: TGTGCCAGCAGCGCCGACAGGGGGCAAGGCTACACCTTC.

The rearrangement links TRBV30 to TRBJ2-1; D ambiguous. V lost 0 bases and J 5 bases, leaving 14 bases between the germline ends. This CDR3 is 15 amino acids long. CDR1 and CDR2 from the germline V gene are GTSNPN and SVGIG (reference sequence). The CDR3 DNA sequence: TGTGCCTGGAGTGTGAGGCTGGCAGGAAACAATGAGCAGTTCTTC. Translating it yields CAWSVRLAGNNEQFF.

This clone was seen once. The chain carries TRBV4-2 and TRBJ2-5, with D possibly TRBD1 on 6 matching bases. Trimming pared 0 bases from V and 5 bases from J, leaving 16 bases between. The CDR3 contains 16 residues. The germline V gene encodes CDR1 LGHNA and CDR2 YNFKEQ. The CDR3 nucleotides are TGTGCCAGCAGCCAAGACGGCAGGGGTTATGGGGAGACCCAGTACTTC. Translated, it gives CASSQDGRGYGETQYF.

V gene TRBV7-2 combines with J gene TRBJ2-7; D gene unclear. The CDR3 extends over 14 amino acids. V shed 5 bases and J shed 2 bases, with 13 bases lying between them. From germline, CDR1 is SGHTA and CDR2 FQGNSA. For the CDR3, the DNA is TGTGCCAGCAGCAGACGTCAGGAGCCCTACGAGCAGTACTTC. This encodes CASSRRQEPYEQYF.

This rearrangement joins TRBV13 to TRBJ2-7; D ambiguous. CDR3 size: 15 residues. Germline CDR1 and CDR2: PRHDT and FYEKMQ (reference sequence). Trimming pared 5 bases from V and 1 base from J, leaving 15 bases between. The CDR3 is CASSPDGSLSYEQYF. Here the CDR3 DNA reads TGTGCCAGCAGCCCGGACGGGTCCCTTTCCTACGAGCAGTACTTC.

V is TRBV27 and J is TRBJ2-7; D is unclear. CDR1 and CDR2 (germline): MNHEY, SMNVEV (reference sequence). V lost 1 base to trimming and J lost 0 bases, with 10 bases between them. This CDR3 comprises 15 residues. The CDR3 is CASSLLDQSSYEQYF. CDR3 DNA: TGTGCCAGCAGTTTATTAGATCAGAGCTCCTACGAGCAGTACTTC.

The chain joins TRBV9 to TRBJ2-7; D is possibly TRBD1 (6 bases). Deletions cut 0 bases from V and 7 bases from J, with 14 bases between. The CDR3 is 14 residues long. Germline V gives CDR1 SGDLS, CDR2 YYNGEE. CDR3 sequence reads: CASSVGQGPREQYF. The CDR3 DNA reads TGTGCCAGCAGCGTAGGGCAGGGGCCTAGAGAGCAGTACTTC.

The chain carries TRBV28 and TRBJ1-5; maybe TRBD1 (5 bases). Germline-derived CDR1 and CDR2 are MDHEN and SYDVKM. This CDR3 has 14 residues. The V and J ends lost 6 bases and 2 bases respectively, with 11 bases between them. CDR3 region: CASRGGVGNQPQHF. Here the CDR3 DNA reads TGTGCCAGCAGGGGAGGGGTTGGCAATCAGCCCCAGCATTTT. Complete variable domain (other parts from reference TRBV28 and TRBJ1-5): DVKVTQSSRYLVKRTGEKVFLECVQDMDHENMFWYRQDPGLGLRLIYFSYDVKMKEKGDIPEGYSVSREKKERFSLILESASTNQTSMYLCASRGGVGNQPQHFGDGTRLSIL.

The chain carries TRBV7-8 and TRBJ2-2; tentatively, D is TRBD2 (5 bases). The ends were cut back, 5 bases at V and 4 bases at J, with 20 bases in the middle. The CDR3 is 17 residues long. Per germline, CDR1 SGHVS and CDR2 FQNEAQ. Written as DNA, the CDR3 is TGTGCCAGCAGCCCTGGGAGTTATAGCGTCGGCACCGGGGAGCTGTTTTTT. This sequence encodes CASSPGSYSVGTGELFF.

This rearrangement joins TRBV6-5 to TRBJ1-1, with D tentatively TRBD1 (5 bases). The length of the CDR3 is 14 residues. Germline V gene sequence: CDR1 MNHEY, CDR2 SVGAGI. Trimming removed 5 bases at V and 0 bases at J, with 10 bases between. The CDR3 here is CASSVGVMNTEAFF. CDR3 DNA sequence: TGTGCCAGCAGTGTAGGGGTAATGAACACTGAAGCTTTCTTT.

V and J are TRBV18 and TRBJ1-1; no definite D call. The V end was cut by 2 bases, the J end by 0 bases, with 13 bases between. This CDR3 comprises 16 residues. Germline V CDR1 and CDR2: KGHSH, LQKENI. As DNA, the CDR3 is TGTGCCAGCTCACCAGGTCCGAACGGTATGAACACTGAAGCTTTCTTT. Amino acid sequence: CASSPGPNGMNTEAFF.

Written as DNA, the CDR3 is TGCGCCAGCAGCCAAGATTATAACACAGCAAATGAAAAACTGTTTTTT. Residues: CASSQDYNTANEKLFF. The chain couples TRBV4-3 to TRBJ1-4; D call uncertain. Looked up from germline, CDR1 is LGHNA and CDR2 is YSLEER. Trimming cost V 0 bases and J 5 bases, with 13 bases left between them. This CDR3 comprises 16 residues.

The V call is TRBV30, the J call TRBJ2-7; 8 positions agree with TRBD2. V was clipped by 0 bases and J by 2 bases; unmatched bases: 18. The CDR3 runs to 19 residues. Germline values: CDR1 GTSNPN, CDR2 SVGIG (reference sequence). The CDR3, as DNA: TGTGCCTGGAGTGTACTCGGGCTAGCGGGCTCTTTTGCAACCTACGAGCAGTACTTC. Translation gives CAWSVLGLAGSFATYEQYF.

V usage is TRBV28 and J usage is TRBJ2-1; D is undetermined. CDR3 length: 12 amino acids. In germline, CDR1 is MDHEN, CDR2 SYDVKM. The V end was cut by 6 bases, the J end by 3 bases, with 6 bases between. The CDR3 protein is CASRPSYNEQFF. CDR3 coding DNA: TGTGCCAGCAGACCCAGCTACAATGAGCAGTTCTTC.